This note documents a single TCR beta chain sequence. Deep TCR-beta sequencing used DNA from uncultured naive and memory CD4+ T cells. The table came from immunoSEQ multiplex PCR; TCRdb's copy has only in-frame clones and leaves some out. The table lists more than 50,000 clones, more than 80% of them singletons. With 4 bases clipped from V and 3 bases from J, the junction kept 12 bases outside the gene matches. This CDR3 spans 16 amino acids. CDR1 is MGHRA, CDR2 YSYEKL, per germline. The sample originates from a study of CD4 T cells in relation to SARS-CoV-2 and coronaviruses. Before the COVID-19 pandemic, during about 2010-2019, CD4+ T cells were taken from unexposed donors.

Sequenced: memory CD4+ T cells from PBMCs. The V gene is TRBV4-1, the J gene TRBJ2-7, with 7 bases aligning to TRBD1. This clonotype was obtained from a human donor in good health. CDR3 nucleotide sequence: TGCGCCAGCAGCCTATACCCCGGGACAGACAACTACGAGCAGTACTTC. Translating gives CASSLYPGTDNYEQYF.